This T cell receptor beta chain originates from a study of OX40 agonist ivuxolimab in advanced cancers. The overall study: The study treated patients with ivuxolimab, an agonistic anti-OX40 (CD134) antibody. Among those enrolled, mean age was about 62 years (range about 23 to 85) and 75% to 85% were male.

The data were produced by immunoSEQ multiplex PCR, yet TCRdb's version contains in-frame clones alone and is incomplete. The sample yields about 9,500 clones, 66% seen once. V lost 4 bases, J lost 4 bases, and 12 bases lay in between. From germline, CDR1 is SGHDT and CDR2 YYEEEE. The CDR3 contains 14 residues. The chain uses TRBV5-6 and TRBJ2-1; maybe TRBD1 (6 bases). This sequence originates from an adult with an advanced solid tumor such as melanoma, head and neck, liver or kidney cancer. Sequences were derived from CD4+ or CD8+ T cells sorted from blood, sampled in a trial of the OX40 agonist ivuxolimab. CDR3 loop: CASSLRDTYNEQFF. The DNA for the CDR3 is TGTGCCAGCAGCCTTCGGGACACTTACAATGAGCAGTTCTTC.